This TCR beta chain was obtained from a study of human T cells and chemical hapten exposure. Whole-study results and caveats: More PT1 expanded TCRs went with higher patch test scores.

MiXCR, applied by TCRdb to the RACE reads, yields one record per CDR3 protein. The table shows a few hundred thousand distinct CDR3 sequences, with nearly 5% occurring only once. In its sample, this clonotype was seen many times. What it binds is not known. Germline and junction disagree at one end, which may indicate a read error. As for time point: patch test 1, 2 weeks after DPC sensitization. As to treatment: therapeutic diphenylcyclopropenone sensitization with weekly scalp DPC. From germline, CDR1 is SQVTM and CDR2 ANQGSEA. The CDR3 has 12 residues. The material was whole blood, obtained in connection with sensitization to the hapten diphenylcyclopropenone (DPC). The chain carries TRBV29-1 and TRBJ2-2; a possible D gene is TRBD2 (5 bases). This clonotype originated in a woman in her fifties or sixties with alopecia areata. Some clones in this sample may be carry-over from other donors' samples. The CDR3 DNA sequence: TGCAGCGTACTCGGGAACCCCGGGGAGCTGTTTTTT. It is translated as CSVLGNPGELFF.